Listed below are T cell receptor beta chains from one sample, sequenced in a study of lymphopenia after photon versus proton radiotherapy. Clones were sequenced by immunoSEQ multiplex PCR, and TCRdb holds only the in-frame ones, with some missing. This sample carries tens of thousands of clones, approximately 90% of them seen once, and the ten largest clones take roughly 2.7%. Sequencing used peripheral blood, obtained from a patient treated with photon-based radiotherapy. Receptors were obtained from a woman in her seventies with pancreatic cancer. The CDR3 runs from the conserved cysteine through the conserved F or W. D genes are given only for firm matches. The size of a clone is reported for some rows only, either as once, few or many, or as a class for expanded clones.

once,13,TRBV5-1,TRBJ1-1,NA,TGCGCCAGCAGGCTAACCCAGGTCACTGAAGCTTTCTTT,CASRLTQVTEAFF
NA,13,TRBV2,TRBJ2-7,NA,TGTGCCAGCAGTGGTGAAGGGGGCTACGAGCAGTACTTC,CASSGEGGYEQYF
NA,16,TRBV28,TRBJ2-7,NA,TGTGCCAGCAGTTTCATCTCCAGGGATCCCTCCTACGAGCAGTACTTC,CASSFISRDPSYEQYF
NA,14,TRBV28,TRBJ2-2,NA,TGTGCCAGCAGAGGGACACAGGGTGGCGGGGAGCTGTTTTTT,CASRGTQGGGELFF
NA,14,TRBV7-2,TRBJ2-4,TRBD1,TGTGCCAGCAGCCTGACAGGGGGAGGTAACATTCAGTACTTC,CASSLTGGGNIQYF
NA,14,TRBV12-5,TRBJ2-3,TRBD2,TGTGCTAGTGGCTTGAGCGGGGGGAGGTATACGCAGTATTTT,CASGLSGGRYTQYF
NA,14,TRBV5-4,TRBJ2-2,NA,TGTGCCAGCAGCTTGCCGCAGAACACCGGGGAGCTGTTTTTT,CASSLPQNTGELFF
NA,16,TRBV5-1,TRBJ2-1,TRBD2,TGCGCCAGCAGCCAGCCTTCTAGCGGTCCATACAATGAGCAGTTCTTC,CASSQPSSGPYNEQFF
NA,15,TRBV2,TRBJ2-1,NA,TGTGCCAGCAGAGACGGATTTAGGGCTACAAATGAGCAGTTCTTC,CASRDGFRATNEQFF
NA,17,TRBV7-9,TRBJ2-2,NA,TGTGCCAGCAGCTCAGGTTGGGGGATTTCGAACACCGGGGAGCTGTTTTTT,CASSSGWGISNTGELFF
NA,15,TRBV5-1,TRBJ2-7,NA,TGCGCCAGCAGCCCTACCGGTTCTCCAGACTACGAGCAGTACTTC,CASSPTGSPDYEQYF
NA,16,TRBV28,TRBJ2-7,TRBD2,TGTGCCAGCAGTTTAGGGCTTAGCGGGAGTACCTACGAGCAGTACTTC,CASSLGLSGSTYEQYF
NA,16,TRBV13,TRBJ1-1,TRBD1,TGTGCCAGCAGCTTAGCCCAGGGGGGGGTGAACACTGAAGCTTTCTTT,CASSLAQGGVNTEAFF
NA,15,TRBV28,TRBJ2-3,NA,TGTGCCAGCAACGGTCGGAGGGCCGGGGCAGATACGCAGTATTTT,CASNGRRAGADTQYF
NA,16,TRBV5-1,TRBJ2-5,TRBD1,TGCGCCAGCAGCAGAGAGCAGGGGGCGAGACAAGAGACCCAGTACTTC,CASSREQGARQETQYF
NA,11,TRBV29-1,TRBJ2-7,NA,TGCAGCTACGCGACAGGCTACGAGCAGTACTTC,CSYATGYEQYF
NA,16,TRBV7-6,TRBJ2-7,TRBD1,TGTGCCAGCAGCTTAGAGGGGACAGGGGGTTTCTACGAGCAGTACTTC,CASSLEGTGGFYEQYF
NA,15,TRBV9,TRBJ1-6,NA,TGTGCCAGCAGCGTAGTAGGGGGGGATAATTCACCCCTCCACTTT,CASSVVGGDNSPLHF
NA,12,TRBV30,TRBJ1-6,NA,TGTGCCTGGAGTCGGACACTGTCACCCCTCCACTTT,CAWSRTLSPLHF
once,13,TRBV28,TRBJ2-1,TRBD2,TGTGCAGCAGCGGGAGGGTCCTACAATGAGCAGTTCTTC,CAAAGGSYNEQFF
NA,12,TRBV19,TRBJ1-1,NA,TGTGCCAGTGGTAGGCGGAACACTGAAGCTTTCTTT,CASGRRNTEAFF
NA,12,TRBV5-4,TRBJ2-6,NA,TGTGCCAGCAGCCCTGGGGCCAACGTCCTGACTTTC,CASSPGANVLTF
NA,16,TRBV10-3,TRBJ2-1,TRBD2,TGTGCCATCAGTGATCTAGCGGGAGCCCCCAGCAATGAGCAGTTCTTC,CAISDLAGAPSNEQFF
NA,13,TRBV6-5,TRBJ1-1,NA,TGTGCCAGCAGTTACTCGAGGAACACTGAAGCTTTCTTT,CASSYSRNTEAFF
NA,17,TRBV27,TRBJ2-5,TRBD2,TGTGCCAGCAGTCGCCGACTAGCGGGAGCAGGGAGGGAGACCCAGTACTTC,CASSRRLAGAGRETQYF
NA,15,TRBV7-6,TRBJ2-1,TRBD2,TGTGCCAGCAGCCTAGGGACTAGCGGGTACAATGAGCAGTTCTTC,CASSLGTSGYNEQFF
NA,13,TRBV5-8,TRBJ2-7,TRBD2,TGTGCCAGCAGCTTTTACGACAGCGGGGGATCGTCCTTC,CASSFYDSGGSSF
NA,13,TRBV6-1,TRBJ1-1,NA,TGTGCCAGCAGATGGGGTTCGGACACTGAAGCTTTCTTT,CASRWGSDTEAFF
NA,16,TRBV5-1,TRBJ2-1,TRBD1,TGCGCCAGCAGCCCTGCGGGGACAGGTAACTACAATGAGCAGTTCTTC,CASSPAGTGNYNEQFF
NA,16,TRBV5-1,TRBJ2-2,TRBD1,TGCGCCAGCAGCCAACCCGGGACAGGGCGCACCGGGGAGCTGTTTTTT,CASSQPGTGRTGELFF
NA,16,TRBV7-2,TRBJ2-2,TRBD2,TGTGCCAGCAGCTTAGGGGGACTAGCGAACACCGGGGAGCTGTTTTTT,CASSLGGLANTGELFF
NA,14,TRBV19,TRBJ2-5,TRBD1,TGTGCCAGTAGGGACAGGGGAAGGGGAGAGACCCAGTACTTC,CASRDRGRGETQYF
NA,15,TRBV28,TRBJ1-2,NA,TGTGCCAGCAGTCTAGGGTCCAGATTGCGGTATGGCTACACCTTC,CASSLGSRLRYGYTF
NA,18,TRBV28,TRBJ1-4,NA,TGTGCCAGCAGTGGGCCGGGGGTAGGAGGAGTCAATAATGAAAAACTGTTTTTT,CASSGPGVGGVNNEKLFF
NA,14,TRBV9,TRBJ2-7,TRBD2,TGTGCCAGCAGCAAAGCGGGAGGAACCTACGAGCAGTACTTC,CASSKAGGTYEQYF
NA,15,TRBV14,TRBJ2-7,TRBD2,TGTGCCAGCAGCCAAGGCCTAGCGGGAGTTGGCGAGCAGTACTTC,CASSQGLAGVGEQYF
NA,14,TRBV9,TRBJ2-1,TRBD2,TGTGCCAGCAGCGTTAGCGGGAGGTACAATGAGCAGTTCTTC,CASSVSGRYNEQFF